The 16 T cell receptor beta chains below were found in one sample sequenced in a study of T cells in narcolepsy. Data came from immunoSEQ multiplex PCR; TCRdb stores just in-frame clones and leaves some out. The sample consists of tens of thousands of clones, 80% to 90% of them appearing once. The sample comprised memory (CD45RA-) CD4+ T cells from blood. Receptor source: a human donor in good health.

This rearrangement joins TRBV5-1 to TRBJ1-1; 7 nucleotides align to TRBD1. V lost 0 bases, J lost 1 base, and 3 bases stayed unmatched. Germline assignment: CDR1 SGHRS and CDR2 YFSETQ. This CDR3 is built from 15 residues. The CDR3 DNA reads TGCGCCAGCAGCTTGGACAGGGGACAGAACACTGAAGCTTTCTTT. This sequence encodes CASSLDRGQNTEAFF.

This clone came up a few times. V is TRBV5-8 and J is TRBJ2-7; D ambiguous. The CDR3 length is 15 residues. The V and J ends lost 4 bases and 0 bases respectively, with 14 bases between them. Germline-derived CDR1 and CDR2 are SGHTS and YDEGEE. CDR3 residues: CASSPRVLSSYEQYF. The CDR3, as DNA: TGTGCCAGCAGCCCCCGGGTCTTGAGCTCCTACGAGCAGTACTTC.

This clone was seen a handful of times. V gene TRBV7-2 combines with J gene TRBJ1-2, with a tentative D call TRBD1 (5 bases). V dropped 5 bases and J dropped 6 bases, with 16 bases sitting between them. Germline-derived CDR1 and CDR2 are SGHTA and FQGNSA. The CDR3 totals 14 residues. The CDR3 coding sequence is TGTGCCAGCAGCCCAGAAGGGATGGGGGATGGCTACACCTTC. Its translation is CASSPEGMGDGYTF.

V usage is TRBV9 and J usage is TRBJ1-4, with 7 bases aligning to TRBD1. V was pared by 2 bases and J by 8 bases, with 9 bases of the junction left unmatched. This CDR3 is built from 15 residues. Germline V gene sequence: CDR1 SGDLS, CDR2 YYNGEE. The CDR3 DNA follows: TGTGCCAGCAGCGTCCGAGGGGGCGGTGACGAAAAACTGTTTTTT. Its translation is CASSVRGGGDEKLFF.

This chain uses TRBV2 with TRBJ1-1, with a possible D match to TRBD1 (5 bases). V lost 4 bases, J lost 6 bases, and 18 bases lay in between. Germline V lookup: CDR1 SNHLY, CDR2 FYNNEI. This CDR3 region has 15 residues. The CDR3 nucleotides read TGTGCCAGCAGTGCTGAAGGAGGGGAATGGGCTGAAGCTTTCTTT. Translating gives CASSAEGGEWAEAFF.

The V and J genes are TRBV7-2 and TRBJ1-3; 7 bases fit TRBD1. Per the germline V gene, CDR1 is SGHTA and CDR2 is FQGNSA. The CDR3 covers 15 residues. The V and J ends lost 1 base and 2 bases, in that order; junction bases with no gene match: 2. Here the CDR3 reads CASSLVQGAGNTIYF. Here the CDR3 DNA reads TGTGCCAGCAGCTTAGTGCAGGGGGCTGGAAACACCATATATTTT.

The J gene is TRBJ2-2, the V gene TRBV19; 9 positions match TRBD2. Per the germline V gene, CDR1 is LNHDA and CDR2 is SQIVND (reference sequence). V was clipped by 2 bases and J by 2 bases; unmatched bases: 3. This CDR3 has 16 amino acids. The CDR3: CASSILAGDNTGELFF. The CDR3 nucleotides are TGTGCCAGTAGTATATTAGCGGGAGATAACACCGGGGAGCTGTTTTTT.

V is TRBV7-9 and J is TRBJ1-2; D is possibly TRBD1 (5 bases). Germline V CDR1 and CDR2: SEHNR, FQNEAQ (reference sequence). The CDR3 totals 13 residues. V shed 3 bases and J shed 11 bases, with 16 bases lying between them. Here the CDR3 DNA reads TGTGCCAGCAGCTTGGATGACAGTGGGAGTTACACCTTC. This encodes CASSLDDSGSYTF.

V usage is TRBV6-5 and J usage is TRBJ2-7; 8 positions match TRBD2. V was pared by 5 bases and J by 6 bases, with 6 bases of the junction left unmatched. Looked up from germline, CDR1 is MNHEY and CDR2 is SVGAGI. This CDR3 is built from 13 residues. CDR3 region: CASSLRGGIEQYF. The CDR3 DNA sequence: TGTGCCAGCAGTCTACGGGGGGGCATCGAGCAGTACTTC.

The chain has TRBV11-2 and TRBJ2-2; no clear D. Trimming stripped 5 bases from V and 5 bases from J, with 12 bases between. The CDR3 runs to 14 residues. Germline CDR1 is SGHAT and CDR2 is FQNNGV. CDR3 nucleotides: TGTGCCAGCAGCGTCACGAGTTTTACCGGGGAGCTGTTTTTT. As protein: CASSVTSFTGELFF.

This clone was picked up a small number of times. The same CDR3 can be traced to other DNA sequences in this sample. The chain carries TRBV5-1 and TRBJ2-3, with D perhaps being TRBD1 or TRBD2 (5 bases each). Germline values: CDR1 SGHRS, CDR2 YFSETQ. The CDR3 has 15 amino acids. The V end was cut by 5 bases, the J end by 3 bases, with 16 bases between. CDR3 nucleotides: TGCGCCAGCAGTTTGCGAGGGGTACGGACAGATACGCAGTATTTT. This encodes CASSLRGVRTDTQYF.

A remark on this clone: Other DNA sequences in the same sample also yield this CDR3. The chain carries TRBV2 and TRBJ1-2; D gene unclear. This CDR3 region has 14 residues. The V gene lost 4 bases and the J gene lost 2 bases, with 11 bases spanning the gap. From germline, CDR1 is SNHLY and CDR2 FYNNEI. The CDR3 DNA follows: TGTGCCAGCAGTGTGGCTGGAACAAACTATGGCTACACCTTC. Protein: CASSVAGTNYGYTF.

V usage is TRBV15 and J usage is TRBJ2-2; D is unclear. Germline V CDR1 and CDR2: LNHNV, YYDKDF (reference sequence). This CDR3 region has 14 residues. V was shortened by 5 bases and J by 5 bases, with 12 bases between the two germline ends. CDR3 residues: CATSSRVSTGELFF. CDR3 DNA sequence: TGTGCCACCAGCTCCCGGGTCTCGACCGGGGAGCTGTTTTTT.

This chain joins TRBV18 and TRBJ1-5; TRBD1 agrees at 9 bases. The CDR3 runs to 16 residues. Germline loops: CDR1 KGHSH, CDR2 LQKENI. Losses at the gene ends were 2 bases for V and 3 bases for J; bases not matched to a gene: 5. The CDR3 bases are TGTGCCAGCTCACCAAACACAGGGGGCGACAATCAGCCCCAGCATTTT. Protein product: CASSPNTGGDNQPQHF.

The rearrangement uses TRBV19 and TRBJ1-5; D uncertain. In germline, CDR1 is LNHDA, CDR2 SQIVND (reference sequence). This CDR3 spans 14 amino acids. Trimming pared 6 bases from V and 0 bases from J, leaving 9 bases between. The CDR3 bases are TGTGCCAGTAGCGGGCAGGTTAGCAATCAGCCCCAGCATTTT. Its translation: CASSGQVSNQPQHF. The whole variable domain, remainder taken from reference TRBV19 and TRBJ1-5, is DGGITQSPKYLFRKEGQNVTLSCEQNLNHDAMYWYRQDPGQGLRLIYYSQIVNDFQKGDIAEGYSVSREKKESFPLTVTSAQKNPTAFYLCASSGQVSNQPQHFGDGTRLSIL.

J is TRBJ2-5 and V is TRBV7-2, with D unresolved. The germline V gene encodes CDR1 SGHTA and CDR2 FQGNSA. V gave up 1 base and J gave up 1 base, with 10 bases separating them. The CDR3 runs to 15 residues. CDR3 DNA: TGTGCCAGCAGCTTAGAGGGCCAGTTCCAAGAGACCCAGTACTTC. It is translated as CASSLEGQFQETQYF.